Listed below are T cell receptor beta chains from one sample, sequenced in a study of patients and donors after allogeneic stem cell transplantation. TCRdb ran MiXCR on the RT-PCR reads and lists one entry per CDR3 protein. The sample consists of 410,000 or so distinct CDR3 sequences, roughly 16% of them appearing once. The sample consisted of blood, either unsorted or a sorted T cell fraction (not recorded which). The origin of the receptors is a human donor who was either an allogeneic HSCT recipient or a stem cell or donor lymphocyte infusion donor (not recorded which). It is not recorded whose cells these are; they may come from a transplant donor. CDR3s include the opening cysteine and the closing phenylalanine or tryptophan. D genes are given only for firm matches. Clone size appears in some rows only: once, few, many, or a class for an expanded clone.

cdr3_aa: CASSLGTGKIHYGYTF
cdr3_nt: TGTGCCAGCAGTTTAGGGACAGGGAAGATTCACTATGGCTACACCTTC
clone_size: many
v_call: TRBV12-3/TRBV12-4
d_call: TRBD1
j_call: TRBJ1-2
cdr3_length: 16

cdr3_aa: CAISDLWTGGTDTEAFF
cdr3_nt: TGTGCCATCAGTGACTTGTGGACAGGGGGGACCGACACTGAAGCTTTCTTT
clone_size: few
v_call: TRBV10-3
d_call: TRBD1
j_call: TRBJ1-1
cdr3_length: 17

cdr3_aa: CASSQDRGNTGELFF
cdr3_nt: TGCGCCAGCAGCCAAGATCGGGGGAACACCGGGGAGCTGTTTTTT
clone_size: many
v_call: TRBV4-3
d_call: -
j_call: TRBJ2-2
cdr3_length: 15

cdr3_aa: CASSSPGPPTKTFF
cdr3_nt: TGTGCCAGCAGTTCCCCGGGGCCCCCAACGAAAACTTTCTTT
clone_size: -
v_call: TRBV28
d_call: -
j_call: TRBJ1-1
cdr3_length: 14

cdr3_aa: CASMGSDENNEQFF
cdr3_nt: TGCGCCAGCATGGGTAGCGACGAAAACAATGAGCAGTTCTTC
clone_size: few
v_call: TRBV5-1
d_call: -
j_call: TRBJ2-1
cdr3_length: 14

cdr3_aa: CSASPPGAGGSNEQFF
cdr3_nt: TGCAGTGCTAGTCCCCCCGGGGCGGGGGGGAGTAATGAGCAGTTCTTC
clone_size: -
v_call: TRBV20-1
d_call: TRBD2
j_call: TRBJ2-1
cdr3_length: 16

cdr3_aa: CASSLVAGFRAGELFF
cdr3_nt: TGTGCCAGCAGCTTAGTGGCAGGGTTTAGAGCCGGGGAGCTGTTTTTT
clone_size: many
v_call: TRBV7-2
d_call: -
j_call: TRBJ2-2
cdr3_length: 16

cdr3_aa: CASSLSGTTEAFF
cdr3_nt: TGTGCCAGCAGCTTGTCGGGGACGACTGAAGCTTTCTTT
clone_size: -
v_call: TRBV7-9
d_call: -
j_call: TRBJ1-1
cdr3_length: 13

cdr3_aa: CASSEKPTEYNSPLHF
cdr3_nt: TGTGCCAGCAGTGAAAAGCCGACAGAATATAATTCACCCCTCCACTTT
clone_size: few
v_call: TRBV6-1
d_call: -
j_call: TRBJ1-6
cdr3_length: 16

cdr3_aa: CASSVVGGGAGELFF
cdr3_nt: TGTGCCAGCAGCGTAGTAGGGGGGGGAGCCGGGGAGCTGTTTTTT
clone_size: -
v_call: TRBV9
d_call: -
j_call: TRBJ2-2
cdr3_length: 15

cdr3_aa: CASSDITGVETQYF
cdr3_nt: TGCGCCAGCAGCGATATTACAGGGGTAGAGACCCAGTACTTC
clone_size: -
v_call: TRBV5-1
d_call: TRBD1
j_call: TRBJ2-5
cdr3_length: 14

cdr3_aa: CASSYGGLTQYF
cdr3_nt: TGTGCCAGCAGTTACGGGGGGTTGACCCAGTACTTC
clone_size: -
v_call: TRBV12-3/TRBV12-4
d_call: TRBD2
j_call: TRBJ2-5
cdr3_length: 12

cdr3_aa: CAISEGTSRDEQFF
cdr3_nt: TGTGCCATCAGTGAGGGTACTAGTCGCGATGAGCAGTTCTTC
clone_size: -
v_call: TRBV10-3
d_call: -
j_call: TRBJ2-1
cdr3_length: 14

cdr3_aa: CASSLGGRGNSPLHF
cdr3_nt: TGTGCCAGCAGCTTAGGAGGCAGAGGGAATTCACCCCTCCACTTT
clone_size: many
v_call: TRBV11-1
d_call: -
j_call: TRBJ1-6
cdr3_length: 15

cdr3_aa: CSVDRLRGGSYEQYF
cdr3_nt: TGCAGCGTTGATCGGTTGCGGGGGGGCTCCTACGAGCAGTACTTC
clone_size: few
v_call: TRBV29-1
d_call: TRBD2
j_call: TRBJ2-7
cdr3_length: 15

cdr3_aa: CASSPSGRGNEQFF
cdr3_nt: TGCGCCAGCAGCCCTAGCGGGAGAGGTAATGAGCAGTTCTTC
clone_size: -
v_call: TRBV5-1
d_call: TRBD2
j_call: TRBJ2-1
cdr3_length: 14

cdr3_aa: CTSSQDSGNDYGYTF
cdr3_nt: TGCACCAGCAGCCAAGATTCGGGTAACGACTATGGCTACACCTTC
clone_size: -
v_call: TRBV1
d_call: -
j_call: TRBJ1-2
cdr3_length: 15

cdr3_aa: CASSPMETFTLYGYTF
cdr3_nt: TGTGCCAGCAGTCCCATGGAGACTTTTACCCTCTATGGCTACACCTTC
clone_size: few
v_call: TRBV28
d_call: -
j_call: TRBJ1-2
cdr3_length: 16

cdr3_aa: CASNQQGAGEQYF
cdr3_nt: TGTGCCAGCAACCAACAGGGGGCGGGCGAGCAGTACTTC
clone_size: few
v_call: TRBV6-6
d_call: TRBD1
j_call: TRBJ2-7
cdr3_length: 13

cdr3_aa: CASSPSGNPDTQYF
cdr3_nt: TGTGCCAGCTCACCATCTGGCAACCCAGATACGCAGTATTTT
clone_size: few
v_call: TRBV18
d_call: -
j_call: TRBJ2-3
cdr3_length: 14

cdr3_aa: CASSHGQGYQETQYF
cdr3_nt: TGTGCCAGCAGCCACGGACAGGGTTACCAAGAGACCCAGTACTTC
clone_size: -
v_call: TRBV3-1
d_call: TRBD1
j_call: TRBJ2-5
cdr3_length: 15

cdr3_aa: CASSSYKGRNSYEQYF
cdr3_nt: TGTGCCAGCAGCAGCTACAAGGGGAGGAACTCCTACGAGCAGTACTTC
clone_size: -
v_call: TRBV7-9
d_call: -
j_call: TRBJ2-7
cdr3_length: 16